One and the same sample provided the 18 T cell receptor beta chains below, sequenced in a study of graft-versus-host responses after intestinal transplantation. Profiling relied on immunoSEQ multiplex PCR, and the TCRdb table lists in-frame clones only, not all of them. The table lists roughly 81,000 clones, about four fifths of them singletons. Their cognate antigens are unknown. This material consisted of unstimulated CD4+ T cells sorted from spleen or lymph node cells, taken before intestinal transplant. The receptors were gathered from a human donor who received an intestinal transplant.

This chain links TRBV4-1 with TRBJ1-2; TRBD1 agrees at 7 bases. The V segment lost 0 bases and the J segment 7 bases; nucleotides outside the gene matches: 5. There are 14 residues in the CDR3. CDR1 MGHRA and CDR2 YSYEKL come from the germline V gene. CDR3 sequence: CASSQDRGMFGYTF. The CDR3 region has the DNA TGCGCCAGCAGCCAAGACAGGGGGATGTTTGGCTACACCTTC.

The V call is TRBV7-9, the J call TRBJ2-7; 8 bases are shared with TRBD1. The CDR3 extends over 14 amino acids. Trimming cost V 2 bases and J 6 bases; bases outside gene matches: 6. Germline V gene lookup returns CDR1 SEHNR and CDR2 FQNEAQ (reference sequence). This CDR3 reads CASSLQGASGEQYF. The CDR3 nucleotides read TGTGCCAGCAGCTTACAGGGGGCGAGCGGCGAGCAGTACTTC.

CDR3: CASSQGSQETQYF. The CDR3 DNA is TGCGCCAGCAGTCAGGGTAGCCAAGAGACCCAGTACTTC. This chain joins TRBV5-1 and TRBJ2-5, with a tentative D call TRBD1 (5 bases). The CDR3 runs to 13 residues. Per the germline V gene, CDR1 is SGHRS and CDR2 is YFSETQ. V shed 5 bases and J shed 1 base, with 9 bases lying between them.

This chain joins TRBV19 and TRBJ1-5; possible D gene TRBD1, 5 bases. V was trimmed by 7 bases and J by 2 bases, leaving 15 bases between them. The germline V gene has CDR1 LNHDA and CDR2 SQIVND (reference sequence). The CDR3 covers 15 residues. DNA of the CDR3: TGTGCCAGTACCATGGGAGGGGCTGGCAATCAGCCCCAGCATTTT. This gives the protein CASTMGGAGNQPQHF. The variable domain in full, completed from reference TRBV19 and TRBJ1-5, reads DGGITQSPKYLFRKEGQNVTLSCEQNLNHDAMYWYRQDPGQGLRLIYYSQIVNDFQKGDIAEGYSVSREKKESFPLTVTSAQKNPTAFYLCASTMGGAGNQPQHFGDGTRLSIL.

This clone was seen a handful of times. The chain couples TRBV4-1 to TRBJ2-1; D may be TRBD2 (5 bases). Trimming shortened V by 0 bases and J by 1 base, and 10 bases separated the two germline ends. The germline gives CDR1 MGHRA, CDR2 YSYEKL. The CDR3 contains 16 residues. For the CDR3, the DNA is TGCGCCAGCAGCCAAGATCGAGGGAGATCCTACAATGAGCAGTTCTTC. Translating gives CASSQDRGRSYNEQFF.

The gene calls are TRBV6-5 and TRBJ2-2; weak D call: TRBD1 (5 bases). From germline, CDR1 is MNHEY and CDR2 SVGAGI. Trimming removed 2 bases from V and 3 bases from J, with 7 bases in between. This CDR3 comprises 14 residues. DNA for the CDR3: TGTGCCAGCAGTTACGGACACGACACCGGGGAGCTGTTTTTT. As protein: CASSYGHDTGELFF.

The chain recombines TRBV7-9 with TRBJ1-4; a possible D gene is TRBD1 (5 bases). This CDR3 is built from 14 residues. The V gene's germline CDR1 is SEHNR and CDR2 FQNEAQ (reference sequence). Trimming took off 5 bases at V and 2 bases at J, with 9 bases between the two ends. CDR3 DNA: TGTGCCAGCAGCCGGGGGATCACTAATGAAAAACTGTTTTTT. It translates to CASSRGITNEKLFF.

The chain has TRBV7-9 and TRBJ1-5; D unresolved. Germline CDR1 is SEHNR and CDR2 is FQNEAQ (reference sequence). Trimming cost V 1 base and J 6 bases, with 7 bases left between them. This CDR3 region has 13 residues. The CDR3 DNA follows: TGTGCCAGCAGCTTAGAGGGAGGTCAGCCCCAGCATTTT. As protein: CASSLEGGQPQHF.

The CDR3 is CASSFGQGAGDTQYF. The CDR3 region has the DNA TGTGCCAGCAGCTTCGGACAGGGGGCGGGGGATACGCAGTATTTT. The chain recombines TRBV7-2 with TRBJ2-3; TRBD1 agrees at 11 bases. The germline CDR1 and CDR2 sequences are SGHTA and FQGNSA. Germline trimming cut 3 bases from V and 6 bases from J; bases unmatched to any gene: 5. This CDR3 contains 15 residues.

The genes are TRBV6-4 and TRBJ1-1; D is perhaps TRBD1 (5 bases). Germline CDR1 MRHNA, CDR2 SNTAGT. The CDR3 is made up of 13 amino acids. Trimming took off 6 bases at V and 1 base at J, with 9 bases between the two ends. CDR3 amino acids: CASSRVQNTEAFF. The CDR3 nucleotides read TGTGCCAGCAGCAGGGTTCAGAACACTGAAGCTTTCTTT.

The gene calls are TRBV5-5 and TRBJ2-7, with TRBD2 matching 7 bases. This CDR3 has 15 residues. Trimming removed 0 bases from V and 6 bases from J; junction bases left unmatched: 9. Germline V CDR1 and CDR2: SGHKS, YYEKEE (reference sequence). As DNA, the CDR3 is TGTGCCAGCAGCTTGGAGGGGTGGACTAGTACCGAGCAGTACTTC. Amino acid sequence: CASSLEGWTSTEQYF.

The CDR3 bases are TGTGCCAGCAGTGAATCACTCTACGAGCAGTACTTC. Residues: CASSESLYEQYF. V usage is TRBV6-1 and J usage is TRBJ2-7, with D hard to call. Trimming took 2 bases from V and 3 from J, leaving 5 bases between them. CDR1 and CDR2 from the germline V gene are MNHNS and SASEGT. The CDR3 runs 12 residues.

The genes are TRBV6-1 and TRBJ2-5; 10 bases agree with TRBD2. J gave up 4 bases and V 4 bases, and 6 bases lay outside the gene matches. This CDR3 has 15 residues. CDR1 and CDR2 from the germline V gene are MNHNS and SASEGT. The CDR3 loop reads CASSASGRGGETQYF. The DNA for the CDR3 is TGTGCCAGCAGTGCTAGCGGGAGAGGAGGAGAGACCCAGTACTTC.

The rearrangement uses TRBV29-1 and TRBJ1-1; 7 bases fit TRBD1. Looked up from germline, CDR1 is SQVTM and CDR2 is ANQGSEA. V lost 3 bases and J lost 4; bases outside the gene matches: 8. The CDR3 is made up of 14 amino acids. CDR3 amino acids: CSVDIGTASTEAFF. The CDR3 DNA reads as TGCAGCGTTGATATTGGGACAGCCTCCACTGAAGCTTTCTTT.

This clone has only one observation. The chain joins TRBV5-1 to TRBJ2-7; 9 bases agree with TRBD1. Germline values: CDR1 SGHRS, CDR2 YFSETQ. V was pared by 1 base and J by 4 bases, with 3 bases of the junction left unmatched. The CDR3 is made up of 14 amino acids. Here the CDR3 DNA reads TGCGCCAGCAGCTTGACGGGACAGGGTTACGAGCAGTACTTC. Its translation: CASSLTGQGYEQYF.

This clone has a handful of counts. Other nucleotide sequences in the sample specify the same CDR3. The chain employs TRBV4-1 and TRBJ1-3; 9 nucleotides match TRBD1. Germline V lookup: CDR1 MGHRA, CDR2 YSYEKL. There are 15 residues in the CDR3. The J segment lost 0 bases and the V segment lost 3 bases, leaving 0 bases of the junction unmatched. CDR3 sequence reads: CASSQTGGSGNTIYF. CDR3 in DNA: TGCGCCAGCAGCCAGACAGGGGGCTCTGGAAACACCATATATTTT.

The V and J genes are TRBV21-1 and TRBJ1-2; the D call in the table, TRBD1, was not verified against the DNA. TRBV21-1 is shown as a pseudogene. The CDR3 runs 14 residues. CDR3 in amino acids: CASSKQDRADGYTF. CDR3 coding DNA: TGTGCCAGCAGCAAACAGGACAGGGCTGATGGCTACACCTTC.

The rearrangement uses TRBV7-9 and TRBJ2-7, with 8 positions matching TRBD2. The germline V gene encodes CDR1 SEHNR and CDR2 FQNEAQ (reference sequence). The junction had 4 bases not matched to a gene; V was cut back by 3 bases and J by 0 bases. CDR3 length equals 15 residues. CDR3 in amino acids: CASSFTGTSSYEQYF. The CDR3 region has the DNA TGTGCCAGCAGCTTCACCGGGACTAGCTCCTACGAGCAGTACTTC.